This T cell receptor (beta chain) was profiled in a study of cytomegalovirus exposure and HLA in healthy donors. Study-level points and caveats: Follow-up analysis seemed to connect common viral pathogens with several of the most significant clusters identified. Excluded: some indistinguishable V segments such as TRBV6-2 and TRBV6-3.

The CDR3 contains 15 residues. Germline V CDR1 and CDR2: KGHSH, LQKENI. V lost 1 base to trimming and J lost 3 bases; unmatched junction nucleotides: 3. A multiplex PCR was run with 60 Vbeta primers and 13 Jbeta primers. Clones were sequenced by immunoSEQ multiplex PCR, and TCRdb holds only the in-frame ones, with some missing. Of around 110,000 clones listed, about 70% were seen once; the top ten hold 0.87%. A note on this clone: Its cognate antigen is unknown.

Sequencing used PBMCs. J is TRBJ1-2 and V is TRBV18; 9 bases agree with TRBD1. The TCR originated in a woman younger than 45 in good health and CMV-seronegative. This CDR3 reads CASSPRTGEDYGYTF. CDR3 DNA: TGTGCCAGCTCACCACGGACAGGGGAGGACTATGGCTACACCTTC.